This T cell receptor (beta chain) was documented in a study of cytomegalovirus exposure and HLA in healthy donors. The germline V gene has CDR1 MNHEY and CDR2 SMNVEV (reference sequence). V was clipped by 6 bases and J by 2 bases, with 22 bases between them. The CDR3 has 17 amino acids. Assay: immunoSEQ multiplex PCR; the TCRdb copy retains only in-frame clones and omits some. The sample has 150,000 to 200,000 clones; 86% are singletons. This rearrangement joins TRBV27 to TRBJ1-2; D is unresolved. Sequencing input: PBMCs. This TCR was sampled from a woman under 30 in good health and CMV-seronegative. The DNA of the CDR3 is TGTGCCAGCAGCACAAACCCGAACTATCCAAAAAACTATGGCTACACCTTC. It codes for CASSTNPNYPKNYGYTF.